These 20 T cell receptor beta chains came from one sample sequenced in a study of blood T cell repertoires in COVID-19. The protocol was immunoSEQ multiplex PCR, while the TCRdb copy is restricted to in-frame clones and leaves out a portion. The sample includes 330,000 or so clones, roughly 90% of them seen just once. Sequences were obtained from peripheral blood. The source of these receptors is a man aged 30 to 45 with COVID-19, enrolled during active disease.

This chain joins TRBV9 and TRBJ2-1; 13 bases agree with TRBD2. V shed 4 bases and J 5 bases; nucleotides not matched to a gene: 9. The CDR3 runs to 17 residues. CDR1 and CDR2 (germline): SGDLS, YYNGEE. Written as DNA, the CDR3 is TGTGCCAGCAGCCCCCGGACCGGGACTAGCGGGGACAATGAGCAGTTCTTC. Translated, it gives CASSPRTGTSGDNEQFF.

The V and J genes are TRBV6-1 and TRBJ2-2; 9 bases align to TRBD1. This CDR3 region has 15 residues. The trim removed 3 bases at V and 6 bases at J, leaving 5 bases unmatched. From germline, CDR1 is MNHNS and CDR2 SASEGT. CDR3 sequence reads: CASSDGTGSAGELFF. The CDR3 region has the DNA TGTGCCAGCAGTGACGGGACAGGGTCGGCCGGGGAGCTGTTTTTT.

J is TRBJ2-2 and V is TRBV18; possible D gene TRBD1, 5 bases. The ends were cut back, 4 bases at V and 1 base at J, with 7 bases in the middle. Per germline, CDR1 KGHSH and CDR2 LQKENI. This CDR3 contains 14 residues. The CDR3 region has the DNA TGTGCCAGCTCACGCGGACAGAACACCGGGGAGCTGTTTTTT. It encodes CASSRGQNTGELFF.

This sequence joins TRBV7-2 and TRBJ2-1, with a tentative D call TRBD2 (6 bases). The CDR3 totals 14 residues. Germline-derived CDR1 and CDR2 are SGHTA and FQGNSA. Trimming removed 2 bases from V and 9 bases from J, with 14 bases in between. In nucleotides, the CDR3 is TGTGCCAGCAGCTTACGCGGGGCGGCGGGTGAGCAGTTCTTC. This encodes CASSLRGAAGEQFF.

DNA of the CDR3: TGTGCCAGCAGTTACGGGGCAGGGAATGGGGATACGCAGTATTTT. Translated: CASSYGAGNGDTQYF. V usage is TRBV6-5 and J usage is TRBJ2-3; D perhaps matches TRBD1 (5 bases). Per germline, CDR1 MNHEY and CDR2 SVGAGI. The ends were cut back, 2 bases at V and 6 bases at J, with 15 bases in the middle. The CDR3 has 15 amino acids.

J is TRBJ2-7 and V is TRBV12-1; the table's D call, TRBD1, has no DNA check behind it. TRBV12-1 is listed as a pseudogene. The CDR3 has 15 residues. CDR3 nucleotide sequence: TGTGCCAGCACCCCTATACAGGTCTTCTCCTACGAGCAGTACTTC. Encoded protein: CASTPIQVFSYEQYF.

The V gene is TRBV5-1, the J gene TRBJ2-1; D ambiguous. CDR3 length equals 14 residues. Trimming stripped 5 bases from V and 13 bases from J, with 22 bases between. Germline CDR1 SGHRS, CDR2 YFSETQ. In DNA form, the CDR3 reads TGCGCCAGCAGGTATACCGGTGGCCTGACTGACCAGTTCTTC. Protein sequence: CASRYTGGLTDQFF.

This chain links TRBV28 with TRBJ1-5; D is unclear. Germline values: CDR1 MDHEN, CDR2 SYDVKM. Trimming took off 6 bases at V and 0 bases at J, with 9 bases between the two ends. The CDR3 extends over 14 amino acids. The CDR3 loop is CASSTVNSNQPQHF. CDR3 bases: TGTGCCAGCAGCACAGTGAATAGCAATCAGCCCCAGCATTTT.

The chain links TRBV7-2 to TRBJ2-5; 8 bases map to TRBD1. Germline V gene data show CDR1 as SGHTA and CDR2 as FQGNSA. The junction had 7 bases not matched to a gene; V was cut back by 2 bases and J by 5 bases. The CDR3 has 15 amino acids. The CDR3 DNA reads as TGTGCCAGCAGCTTAATCGGCAGGGGGCTGGAGACCCAGTACTTC. Amino acid sequence: CASSLIGRGLETQYF.

This chain links TRBV28 with TRBJ1-5; 8 bases agree with TRBD1. Germline values: CDR1 MDHEN, CDR2 SYDVKM. The V segment lost 10 bases and the J segment 3 bases; nucleotides outside the gene matches: 11. The CDR3 has 15 amino acids. The CDR3 here is CATTPMGQVNQPQHF. The CDR3 DNA follows: TGTGCCACTACCCCTATGGGACAGGTCAATCAGCCCCAGCATTTT.

The chain links TRBV5-1 to TRBJ1-1, with D maybe TRBD1 (5 bases). CDR3 length: 15 residues. Trimming cost V 4 bases and J 7 bases, with 20 bases left between them. CDR1 and CDR2 (germline): SGHRS, YFSETQ. The CDR3 bases are TGCGCCAGCAGCCAAAGCTCGGGGGGAGGTAATGAAGCTTTCTTT. Amino acid sequence: CASSQSSGGGNEAFF.

The CDR3 loop is CASSIRTDLYEQYF. DNA of the CDR3: TGTGCCAGTAGTATACGGACAGACCTTTACGAGCAGTACTTC. The V call is TRBV19, the J call TRBJ2-7; tentatively, D is TRBD1 (6 bases). V was trimmed by 2 bases and J by 4 bases, leaving 12 bases between them. Germline V gives CDR1 LNHDA, CDR2 SQIVND (reference sequence). CDR3 length: 14 amino acids.

V is TRBV15 and J is TRBJ1-1; D not certain. Trimming removed 0 bases at V and 6 bases at J, with 11 bases between. Germline CDR1 reads LNHNV; CDR2 reads YYDKDF (reference sequence). The CDR3 has 14 amino acids. The CDR3: CATSRETGGAEAFF. CDR3 bases: TGTGCCACCAGCAGAGAAACCGGAGGAGCTGAAGCTTTCTTT.

V is TRBV6-6 and J is TRBJ2-1, with TRBD1 matching over 9 bases. Germline V lookup: CDR1 MNHNY, CDR2 SVGAGI (reference sequence). CDR3 length equals 13 residues. V dropped 6 bases and J dropped 9; count of bases not matched to a gene: 6. As DNA, the CDR3 is TGTGCCAGCAGCGACCTGACAGGGGGTGAGCAGTTCTTC. It translates to CASSDLTGGEQFF.

This sequence joins TRBV6-5 and TRBJ2-7; the match to TRBD1 covers 7 bases. The J segment lost 3 bases and the V segment lost 0 bases, leaving 5 bases of the junction unmatched. The CDR3 length is 15 residues. Germline CDR1 and CDR2: MNHEY and SVGAGI. The CDR3 nucleotides are TGTGCCAGCAGTTACTCGGCAGGGGGATTCTACGAGCAGTACTTC. Its translation: CASSYSAGGFYEQYF.

The chain has TRBV3-1 (or the pseudogene TRBV3-2) and TRBJ2-7, with TRBD2 matching 8 bases. Germline V gene sequence: CDR1 LGHDT, CDR2 YNNKEL (reference sequence). Unmatched junction bases numbered 17, after V lost 3 bases and J lost 4 bases. The CDR3 totals 18 residues. The CDR3 protein is CASSQYGGLAGRPYEQYF. CDR3 nucleotides: TGTGCCAGCAGCCAGTATGGGGGTTTAGCGGGACGACCTTACGAGCAGTACTTC.

This chain connects TRBV4-3 to TRBJ1-3, with D perhaps matching TRBD1 (5 bases). CDR1 is LGHNA and CDR2 is YSLEER in the germline V gene. CDR3 size: 16 residues. Trimming shortened V by 1 base and J by 0 bases, and 10 bases separated the two germline ends. This chain's CDR3 is CASSQVWGGSGNTIYF. The CDR3 coding sequence is TGCGCCAGCAGCCAAGTTTGGGGGGGCTCTGGAAACACCATATATTTT.

This sequence joins TRBV5-1 and TRBJ2-7, with 10 bases matching TRBD1. The germline CDR1 and CDR2 sequences are SGHRS and YFSETQ. V lost 4 bases to trimming and J lost 4 bases; unmatched junction nucleotides: 5. The CDR3 covers 14 residues. The CDR3 nucleotides read TGCGCCAGCAGCACGACAGGGGGCGCGTACGAGCAGTACTTC. Protein sequence: CASSTTGGAYEQYF.

The CDR3 spells CASSYNAGQAFVEQYF. As DNA, the CDR3 is TGTGCCAGCAGTTACAATGCAGGACAGGCCTTCGTCGAGCAGTACTTC. The genes are TRBV6-2 or TRBV6-3 and TRBJ2-7; 7 nucleotides match TRBD1. The CDR3 contains 16 residues. V lost 2 bases, J lost 6 bases, and 13 bases stayed unmatched. Germline CDR1 reads MNHEY; CDR2 reads SVGEGT.

The chain links TRBV28 to TRBJ2-5; 9 bases map to TRBD2. Germline CDR1 and CDR2: MDHEN and SYDVKM. The length of the CDR3 is 15 residues. V shed 2 bases and J 5 bases; nucleotides not matched to a gene: 6. For the CDR3, the DNA is TGTGCCAGCAGTTTAGGTGGCGGGAGGGGGGAGACCCAGTACTTC. Translating gives CASSLGGGRGETQYF.